Listed below are T cell receptor beta chains from one sample, sequenced in a study of control samples from healthy donors and cancer patients. Assay: immunoSEQ multiplex PCR; the TCRdb copy retains only in-frame clones and omits some. Its clone listing holds approximately 190,000 clones. Sequencing input: blood. The receptors come from a woman younger than 45 in good health. The CDR3 runs from the conserved cysteine through the conserved F or W. The D gene is left open where the match is weak.

cdr3_length j_call v_call d_call cdr3_aa cdr3_nt
16 TRBJ2-6 TRBV5-1 TRBD1 CASSRDRVPGANVLTF TGCGCCAGCAGCCGGGACAGAGTCCCTGGGGCCAACGTCCTGACTTTC
15 TRBJ1-4 TRBV7-9 - CASSFRGSANEKLFF TGTGCCAGCAGCTTCCGAGGGTCGGCTAATGAAAAACTGTTTTTT
15 TRBJ1-2 TRBV28 TRBD1 CASSLFGTGSYGYTF TGTGCCAGCAGTTTATTTGGGACAGGAAGCTATGGCTACACCTTC
14 TRBJ1-1 TRBV18 - CASSPLGQNTEAFF TGTGCCAGCTCACCACTAGGCCAGAACACTGAAGCTTTCTTT
13 TRBJ1-2 TRBV7-9 - CASSFTGLYGYTF TGTGCCAGCAGCTTTACTGGGCTCTATGGCTACACCTTC
13 TRBJ2-7 TRBV27 - CASSSGRSYEQYF TGTGCCAGCAGTTCGGGCAGGTCCTACGAGCAGTACTTC
14 TRBJ2-7 TRBV11-2 TRBD1 CASSLEQGLYEQYF TGTGCCAGCAGCTTAGAACAGGGGCTATACGAGCAGTACTTC
19 TRBJ2-4 TRBV7-3 TRBD2 CASSPRVAGDSLAKNIQYF TGTGCCAGCAGCCCCCGTGTAGCGGGTGACAGCTTAGCCAAAAACATTCAGTACTTC
13 TRBJ2-5 TRBV6-5 - CASSYDLQETQYF TGTGCCAGCAGTTACGACTTACAAGAGACCCAGTACTTC
14 TRBJ2-1 TRBV4-1 - CASSQDREVNEQFF TGCGCCAGCAGCCAAGACAGGGAGGTGAATGAGCAGTTCTTC
17 TRBJ1-5 TRBV27 - CASSSREGVISNQPQHF TGTGCCAGCAGTTCCAGGGAAGGGGTCATAAGCAATCAGCCCCAGCATTTT
15 TRBJ2-7 TRBV5-6 TRBD1 CASSLFGTEFYEQYF TGTGCCAGCAGCTTGTTTGGGACAGAATTCTACGAGCAGTACTTC
11 TRBJ1-1 TRBV10-3 - CAIRGDTEAFF TGTGCCATCAGGGGGGACACTGAAGCTTTCTTT
20 TRBJ2-7 TRBV15 - CATSRDGVRHGAGSSYEQYF TGTGCCACCAGCAGAGACGGGGTACGCCATGGGGCAGGGAGCTCCTACGAGCAGTACTTC
15 TRBJ2-1 TRBV7-2 TRBD2 CASSFLAGSSNEQFF TGTGCCAGCAGCTTCCTAGCGGGGTCCAGCAATGAGCAGTTCTTC
16 TRBJ2-1 TRBV27 - CASSLSIQQVSTGQFF TGTGCCAGCAGTTTATCCATCCAACAGGTCTCTACGGGGCAGTTCTTC
13 TRBJ1-1 TRBV28 - CASSFLLNRGAFF TGTGCCAGCAGTTTTTTACTCAACCGAGGTGCTTTCTTT
17 TRBJ1-1 TRBV14 - CASSPWGRGRLNTEAFF TGTGCCAGCAGCCCGTGGGGCAGGGGCCGGTTGAACACTGAAGCTTTCTTT
13 TRBJ1-2 TRBV28 - CASSLYREGGYTF TGTGCCAGCAGTTTATACAGGGAGGGTGGCTACACCTTC
17 TRBJ1-1 TRBV15 - CATSPFRADSPNTEAFF TGTGCCACCAGCCCATTTCGGGCCGACAGCCCGAACACTGAAGCTTTCTTT
16 TRBJ2-5 TRBV2 - CASSAGPQVPQETQYF TGTGCCAGCAGTGCCGGGCCCCAGGTCCCTCAAGAGACCCAGTACTTC
18 TRBJ1-2 TRBV21-1 - CASSKPCAPRGFNYGYTF TGTGCCAGCAGCAAGCCTTGCGCTCCTAGGGGGTTCAACTATGGCTACACCTTC
14 TRBJ1-4 TRBV28 - CASSPGATNEKLFF TGTGCCAGCAGTCCAGGAGCAACTAATGAAAAACTGTTTTTT
19 TRBJ2-6 TRBV30 - CAWSVLVGRGGSGANVLTF TGTGCCTGGAGTGTACTGGTGGGCAGGGGAGGTTCTGGGGCCAACGTCCTGACTTTC
12 TRBJ2-7 TRBV30 - CAWSLWTAEQYF TGTGCCTGGAGCCTGTGGACAGCCGAGCAGTACTTC
15 TRBJ2-7 TRBV7-9 - CASSYRADRSGEQYF TGTGCCAGCAGCTACCGAGCAGACCGGTCCGGCGAGCAGTACTTC
18 TRBJ1-1 TRBV27 - CASSLSISGGGREAEAFF TGTGCCAGCAGTTTATCGATCTCAGGTGGGGGGCGCGAGGCTGAAGCTTTCTTT
12 TRBJ1-2 TRBV27 - CASGGTYYGYTF TGTGCCAGCGGGGGTACTTACTATGGCTACACCTTC
13 TRBJ2-2 TRBV4-2 - CASSHSDTGELFF TGTGCCAGCAGCCACTCGGACACCGGGGAGCTGTTTTTT
17 TRBJ2-7 TRBV4-2 TRBD1 CASSQDIVRTGTYEQYF TGTGCCAGCAGCCAAGATATCGTCCGGACAGGGACTTACGAGCAGTACTTC
15 TRBJ2-1 TRBV6-5 TRBD1 CASSLQGASSDEQFF TGTGCCAGCAGTCTTCAGGGGGCGTCCTCTGATGAGCAGTTCTTC
16 TRBJ2-1 TRBV5-1 TRBD2 CASSYKRGGYDNEQFF TGCGCCAGCAGCTACAAGCGGGGGGGCTATGATAATGAGCAGTTCTTC
15 TRBJ2-5 TRBV13 TRBD1 CASSLGDRGLETQYF TGTGCCAGCAGCTTAGGAGACAGGGGTTTAGAGACCCAGTACTTC
14 TRBJ2-7 TRBV4-1 - CASSQEGESYEQYF TGCGCCAGCAGCCAAGAAGGAGAATCCTACGAGCAGTACTTC
11 TRBJ2-7 TRBV19 - CASSIGYEQYF TGTGCCAGTAGTATAGGCTACGAGCAGTACTTC
17 TRBJ2-1 TRBV7-9 - CASSSLRGPSSYNEQFF TGTGCCAGCAGCTCATTGCGGGGGCCGAGCTCCTACAATGAGCAGTTCTTC
14 TRBJ1-3 TRBV7-9 TRBD1 CASSLIQGTNTIYF TGTGCCAGCAGTTTAATACAGGGGACAAACACCATATATTTT
14 TRBJ2-7 TRBV19 - CASSISGSGYEQYF TGTGCCAGTAGTATATCTGGTAGCGGATACGAGCAGTACTTC
14 TRBJ1-1 TRBV11-2 - CASSVGPGNTEAFF TGTGCCAGCAGCGTTGGACCTGGGAACACTGAAGCTTTCTTT
15 TRBJ1-1 TRBV28 - CASSSPQQRTTEAFF TGTGCCAGCAGCTCCCCCCAACAGCGAACCACTGAAGCTTTCTTT
12 TRBJ2-3 TRBV7-2 - CASSPRTDTQYF TGTGCCAGCAGCCCCCGCACAGATACGCAGTATTTT
13 TRBJ2-1 TRBV24-1 - CATSDPPNNEQFF TGTGCCACCAGTGATCCCCCTAACAATGAGCAGTTCTTC
17 TRBJ1-6 TRBV7-2 - CASSLNHFSLYNSPLHF TGTGCCAGCAGCTTGAACCACTTTAGCCTCTATAATTCACCCCTCCACTTT
17 TRBJ1-4 TRBV7-9 - CASSPPGPGVVWEKLFF TGTGCCAGCAGCCCACCAGGTCCAGGGGTGGTATGGGAAAAACTGTTTTTT
12 TRBJ2-2 TRBV7-2 - CASSPDSRGLFF TGTGCCAGCAGTCCTGACAGCCGGGGGCTGTTTTTT
14 TRBJ2-7 TRBV5-1 TRBD1 CASSVDREGYEQYF TGCGCCAGCAGCGTTGACAGGGAAGGCTACGAGCAGTACTTC
15 TRBJ1-4 TRBV7-9 - CASRETDTTNEKLFF TGTGCCAGCAGGGAGACGGACACGACTAATGAAAAACTGTTTTTT
15 TRBJ1-3 TRBV3-1/TRBV3-2 TRBD1 CASSQDRGRGNTIYF TGTGCCAGCAGCCAAGACAGGGGGCGAGGAAACACCATATATTTT
13 TRBJ1-2 TRBV12-3/TRBV12-4 - CASSLGWTDGYTF TGTGCCAGCAGTCTTGGCTGGACCGACGGCTACACCTTC